This passage covers 19 T cell receptor beta chains from one sample sequenced in a study of blood T cell repertoires in COVID-19. Libraries were prepared by immunoSEQ multiplex PCR; TCRdb keeps only in-frame clonotypes and omits some of them. This sample carries roughly 87,000 clones, roughly 88% of them seen once, and the ten largest clones take 0.35% to 0.5%. The source material was peripheral blood. These receptors were collected from a man aged 55 to 70 with acute or convalescent COVID-19.

V and J are TRBV6-5 and TRBJ1-2, with 7 positions matching TRBD1. Germline V gene data show CDR1 as MNHEY and CDR2 as SVGAGI. Trimming removed 6 bases from V and 3 bases from J; junction bases left unmatched: 7. This CDR3 spans 14 amino acids. This chain's CDR3 is CASRRQGGDYGYTF. The CDR3 DNA is TGTGCCAGCAGGCGACAGGGCGGTGACTATGGCTACACCTTC.

A few counts support this clone. The rearrangement links TRBV6-5 to TRBJ1-3, with 9 bases identical to TRBD1. The CDR3 is 15 amino acids. The junction had 5 bases not matched to a gene; V was cut back by 6 bases and J by 2 bases. CDR1 is MNHEY, CDR2 SVGAGI, per germline. The CDR3 loop is CASRGQGFAGNTIYF. The CDR3 nucleotides are TGTGCCAGCAGGGGACAGGGATTCGCTGGAAACACCATATATTTT.

V is TRBV6-5 and J is TRBJ1-5; the D is unclear. In germline, CDR1 is MNHEY, CDR2 SVGAGI. The CDR3 length is 14 residues. V lost 6 bases, J lost 6 bases, and 15 bases lay in between. CDR3 in amino acids: CASSFPRFGQPQHF. The CDR3 region has the DNA TGTGCCAGCAGCTTTCCGAGGTTCGGTCAGCCCCAGCATTTT.

CDR3 residues: CASSPGQGWSPLHF. As DNA, the CDR3 is TGTGCCAGCAGCCCGGGACAGGGGTGGTCACCCCTCCACTTT. The chain joins TRBV3-1 (or the pseudogene TRBV3-2) to TRBJ1-6; TRBD1 aligns across 10 bases. Germline V gene lookup returns CDR1 LGHDT and CDR2 YNNKEL (reference sequence). CDR3 length: 14 residues. V lost 4 bases, J lost 10 bases, and 4 bases stayed unmatched.

CDR3 loop: CASSVVLRQGHNEQFF. The CDR3 region has the DNA TGTGCCAGCAGCGTAGTCCTCAGGCAGGGGCACAATGAGCAGTTCTTC. J is TRBJ2-1 and V is TRBV9, with D possibly matching TRBD1 (6 bases). The germline CDR1 and CDR2 sequences are SGDLS and YYNGEE. V was trimmed by 0 bases and J by 5 bases, leaving 15 bases between them. The CDR3 extends over 16 amino acids.

This chain joins TRBV7-2 and TRBJ2-7; 7 bases align to TRBD1. With V trimmed by 4 bases and J by 0 bases, 3 bases remained unmatched. CDR1 SGHTA and CDR2 FQGNSA come from the germline V gene. CDR3 size: 14 residues. CDR3 sequence reads: CASSSTGNSYEQYF. CDR3 coding DNA: TGTGCCAGCAGCTCGACAGGGAACTCCTACGAGCAGTACTTC.

This clone was counted a single time. The chain couples TRBV5-1 to TRBJ1-5, with 8 bases that match TRBD1. The germline CDR1 and CDR2 sequences are SGHRS and YFSETQ. The CDR3 contains 14 residues. V trimming: 5 bases; J trimming: 6 bases; junction bases outside the gene matches: 7. CDR3 amino acids: CASSQSGGGQPQHF. CDR3 DNA: TGCGCCAGCAGTCAGTCAGGGGGCGGTCAGCCCCAGCATTTT.

The chain uses TRBV10-2 and TRBJ2-5; D perhaps matches TRBD2 (7 bases). Trimming removed 8 bases at V and 5 bases at J, with 15 bases between. The length of the CDR3 is 13 residues. CDR1 is WSHSY and CDR2 is SAAADI in the germline V gene. The CDR3 DNA follows: TGCGCCAGCCGCCGGGGGAGGGGGGAGACCCAGTACTTC. Its translation: CASRRGRGETQYF.

The V and J genes are TRBV6-5 and TRBJ1-4; D possibly corresponds to TRBD1 (6 bases). The V and J ends lost 5 bases and 5 bases respectively, with 15 bases between them. This CDR3 region has 15 residues. The germline gives CDR1 MNHEY, CDR2 SVGAGI. CDR3 in DNA: TGTGCCAGCAGTCTAACCAGGGGACAAAATGAAAAACTGTTTTTT. Protein product: CASSLTRGQNEKLFF.

This chain links TRBV5-1 with TRBJ1-4; D gene unclear. Germline V gives CDR1 SGHRS, CDR2 YFSETQ. The CDR3 contains 14 residues. Trimming removed 0 bases at V and 4 bases at J, with 7 bases between. The CDR3 is CASSLETVNEKLFF. The CDR3 region has the DNA TGCGCCAGCAGCTTGGAAACAGTTAATGAAAAACTGTTTTTT.

A note on this clone: Compared with germline, one end of the junction differs, possibly owing to a read error. The rearrangement uses TRBV28 and TRBJ1-2; 7 bases are a match to TRBD1. Germline V lookup: CDR1 MDHEN, CDR2 SYDVKM. The length of the CDR3 is 14 residues. This CDR3 reads CASREITGDAGFFF. The CDR3 bases are TGTGCCAGCAGAGAAATCACAGGGGACGCTGGGTTCTTCTTC.

This rearrangement joins TRBV7-8 to TRBJ2-2; 14 nucleotides align to TRBD2. The ends lost 4 bases at V and 5 bases at J; junction bases unmatched: 6. Germline V gives CDR1 SGHVS, CDR2 FQNEAQ. The CDR3 length is 17 residues. The CDR3 spells CASSSAGTSGSTGELFF. As DNA, the CDR3 is TGTGCCAGCAGCTCGGCCGGGACTAGCGGGAGTACCGGGGAGCTGTTTTTT.

The chain employs TRBV6-4 and TRBJ1-6; 9 positions agree with TRBD1. The CDR3 spans 15 residues. From germline, CDR1 is MRHNA and CDR2 SNTAGT. Trimming cost V 5 bases and J 4 bases; bases outside gene matches: 3. The CDR3 reads CASSKDRGYNSPLHF. CDR3 nucleotides: TGTGCCAGCAGTAAGGACAGGGGATATAATTCACCCCTCCACTTT.

Here the CDR3 reads CASSTQGQETQYF. CDR3 coding DNA: TGTGCCAGTAGTACACAGGGCCAAGAGACCCAGTACTTC. This chain uses TRBV19 with TRBJ2-5, with a possible D match to TRBD1 (6 bases). V lost 4 bases and J 1 base, leaving 7 bases between the germline ends. Per germline, CDR1 LNHDA and CDR2 SQIVND (reference sequence). This CDR3 has 13 amino acids.

The DNA for the CDR3 is TGTGCCAGCACCCGGACAACATATAATTCACCCCTCCACTTT. As protein: CASTRTTYNSPLHF. This chain links TRBV2 with TRBJ1-6, with D maybe TRBD1 (5 bases). The CDR3 totals 14 residues. The germline V and J ends were trimmed by 7 bases and 4 bases, with 11 bases remaining between them. The germline V gene has CDR1 SNHLY and CDR2 FYNNEI.

The chain joins TRBV3-1 (or the pseudogene TRBV3-2) to TRBJ1-1; 9 nucleotides match TRBD1. This CDR3 is 14 amino acids long. V trimming: 4 bases; J trimming: 3 bases; junction bases outside the gene matches: 3. Per germline, CDR1 LGHDT and CDR2 YNNKEL (reference sequence). CDR3 amino acids: CASSLRDRDTEAFF. In DNA form, the CDR3 reads TGTGCCAGCAGCCTCCGGGACAGGGACACTGAAGCTTTCTTT.

V usage is TRBV9 and J usage is TRBJ1-6; D is unclear. The CDR3 extends over 16 amino acids. Per the germline V gene, CDR1 is SGDLS and CDR2 is YYNGEE. The ends were cut back, 0 bases at V and 0 bases at J, with 7 bases in the middle. CDR3 bases: TGTGCCAGCAGCGTAGTTGACAACTCCTATAATTCACCCCTCCACTTT. It translates to CASSVVDNSYNSPLHF.

The chain carries TRBV5-4 and TRBJ1-4; 7 nucleotides align to TRBD1. The CDR3 has 14 residues. The V gene end was trimmed by 2 bases and the J gene end by 4 bases; junction bases not matched to a gene: 2. CDR1 SGHNT and CDR2 YYREEE come from the germline V gene (reference sequence). CDR3 residues: CASSFGTDNEKLFF. CDR3 sequence (DNA): TGTGCCAGCAGCTTTGGGACAGATAATGAAAAACTGTTTTTT.

The rearrangement links TRBV19 to TRBJ2-1, with 10 bases matching TRBD1. The CDR3 length is 14 residues. CDR1 is LNHDA, CDR2 SQIVND, per germline (reference sequence). J was trimmed by 9 bases and V by 4 bases; bases with no gene match: 6. The CDR3 bases are TGTGCCAGTAGTACGCCGGGACAGGGGAGTGAGCAGTTCTTC. This sequence encodes CASSTPGQGSEQFF.